The source of this TCR beta chain is a study of T cells in women clearing cervical HPV infection. Repertoires were generated with immunoSEQ multiplex PCR, while TCRdb's copy carries only in-frame clones and drops some. The sample spans under 50,000 clones; the ten largest clones claim more than 0.8%. What was sequenced was blood buffy coat. The sequence was obtained from a woman aged 18 to 69 with a cervical HPV16 infection that either progressed to CIN3+ or cleared (not recorded which).

Partial CDR3 DNA: TGTGCCAGCAGTTACTCTAGCGGGGGGGCCAATGAG. It yields the protein CASSYSSGGANE. The entire CDR3 sequence reads CASSYSSGGANEQFF. The chain employs TRBV6-2 or TRBV6-3 and TRBJ2-1; 11 nucleotides match TRBD2. The DNA ends 3 residues before the CDR3 does, and the rest of the CDR3 is filled in from the germline J gene. Trimming took 0 bases from V and 6 from J; bases not matched to a gene: 1. The CDR3 has 15 amino acids. Germline CDR1 and CDR2: MNHEY and SVGEGT.